This TCR beta chain was documented in a study of Graves' ophthalmopathy and Graves' hyperthyroidism. This CDR3 contains 15 residues. Germline V gene data show CDR1 as ENHRY and CDR2 as SYGVKD. The trim removed 5 bases at V and 4 bases at J, leaving 7 bases unmatched. Scientists amplified the TCR beta CDR3 regions from RNA transcripts. Amplification began with first-round RT-PCR using HTBI primers, then second-round multiplex PCR was performed. TCRdb reprocessed the multiplex PCR reads with MiXCR, giving one entry per CDR3 protein. The sample carries under 350,000 distinct CDR3 sequences, roughly a sixth recorded once. This clonotype appeared a few times.

The rearrangement joins TRBV10-3 to TRBJ2-5; the match to TRBD1 covers 10 bases. Sequencing was performed on peripheral blood. The receptor's source is an adult man with Graves' ophthalmopathy. The CDR3 sequence is CAISNPGTGAETQYF. The CDR3 nucleotides are TGTGCCATCAGTAATCCCGGGACAGGGGCAGAGACCCAGTACTTC.